This TCR beta chain came from a study of T cells after yellow fever vaccination. Background on the study: Some fractions had low cell numbers, and these were prepared with SMART-Seq v4 Ultra Low Input.

Study-wide results and caveats: Only a small proportion of the clonotypes turned up in both the CD4 and the CD8 compartments, likely arising from convergent recombination.

A universal primer site and UMIs were added as TCR cDNA was made by 5'RACE template switching. TCRdb itself ran the 5' RACE reads through MiXCR, one entry per CDR3 protein. The data show 500,000 to 700,000 distinct CDR3 sequences, with about 19% seen just once and over 11% held by the top ten. The trim removed 2 bases at V and 0 bases at J, leaving 10 bases unmatched. In germline, CDR1 is MNHEY, CDR2 SVGEGT. This CDR3 contains 18 residues. This clonotype was recorded only once. Its specificity is unknown. The sequenced sample was PBMCs, obtained 15 days after the yellow fever booster vaccination. The V and J genes are TRBV6-2 or TRBV6-3 and TRBJ2-1, with 7 bases aligning to TRBD1. This sequence was found in a young man who received the YFV17D yellow fever vaccine. The chain's CDR3 is CASSYADRALASYNEQFF. CDR3 nucleotides: TGTGCCAGCAGTTACGCCGACAGGGCCCTCGCCTCCTACAATGAGCAGTTCTTC.